This T cell receptor beta chain was observed in a study of blood T cell repertoires in COVID-19. Study in general: Sources were T cells, B-cell-depleted T cells, or PBMCs; the material itself was cDNA or gDNA.

In germline, CDR1 is MNHEY, CDR2 SVGAGI. V lost 2 bases and J 8 bases, leaving 12 bases between the germline ends. This CDR3 region has 14 residues. Only in-frame clones appear in the TCRdb table, and some are missing; sequencing was by immunoSEQ multiplex PCR. Seen here are about 220,000 clones, roughly 80% observed once, and the top ten hold around 5.1%. The V call is TRBV6-5, the J call TRBJ1-4; possible D gene TRBD1, 6 bases. The receptor comes from a human donor in a cohort sampled during active COVID-19. The specimen sequenced was peripheral blood. DNA of the CDR3: TGTGCCAGCAGTTACGGGGGCACGGGGGAAAAACTGTTTTTT. Translating gives CASSYGGTGEKLFF.